The clone carrying this TCR beta chain was recorded at least ten times. A library made for alpha chains picked up this beta chain off target, so its size means little. This entry is derived from a study of spatial heterogeneity in lung cancer. At the level of the study: Alpha-chain sequences were consistently detected in smaller numbers than beta-chain sequences.

TCRdb re-derived calls from the 5' RACE reads in MiXCR, one entry per CDR3 protein. The repertoire holds over 2,500 distinct CDR3 sequences, with around 4.8% as singletons. The CDR3 spans 14 residues. The V gene's germline CDR1 is SGHTA and CDR2 FQGTGA. Trimming shortened V by 5 bases and J by 2 bases, and 12 bases separated the two germline ends. Time point in this sample: sample taken at primary tumor resection. Whole RNA obtained from tumor, nontumor lung or frozen PBMC underwent sequencing without sorting. Donors were 72 untreated early-stage non-small cell lung cancer patients. The starting material was normal lung tissue next to the tumor, obtained at surgery. This chain joins TRBV7-3 and TRBJ2-5; D perhaps matches TRBD1 (5 bases). This sequence originates from a female donor with early-stage non-small cell lung cancer. The CDR3 loop is CASSPLDSQETQYF. The CDR3 region has the DNA TGTGCCAGCAGCCCTCTAGACAGTCAAGAGACCCAGTACTTC. Combining the CDR3 with reference TRBV7-3 and TRBJ2-5 gives the whole variable domain GAGVSQTPSNKVTEKGKYVELRCDPISGHTALYWYRQSLGQGPEFLIYFQGTGAADDSGLPNDRFFAVRPEGSVSTLKIQRTERGDSAVYLCASSPLDSQETQYFGPGTRLLVL.